This T cell receptor (beta chain) was found in a study of T cell changes during pregnancy in multiple sclerosis. Here immunoSEQ multiplex PCR was the method, and the copy in TCRdb shows in-frame clones only, minus some. The sample shows about 110,000 clones, about 90% of them seen only once. CDR3 length equals 17 residues. V trimming: 0 bases; J trimming: 4 bases; junction bases outside the gene matches: 8. Per germline, CDR1 SGHTA and CDR2 FQGNSA. J is TRBJ2-7 and V is TRBV7-2; 11 positions match TRBD2. The sequence was obtained from a female donor with multiple sclerosis, enrolled in a pregnancy study. This specimen consisted of peripheral blood, obtained before pregnancy. The CDR3 spells CASSLASGRAKPYEQYF. The CDR3 DNA reads TGTGCCAGCAGCTTAGCTAGCGGGAGGGCCAAGCCTTACGAGCAGTACTTC.